This T cell receptor beta chain was captured by sequencing in a study of blood T cell repertoires in COVID-19. Study overall: Acute and convalescent COVID-19 specimens originated in the United States, Italy and Spain. T cells, B-cell-depleted T cells, or PBMCs supplied cDNA or gDNA.

The CDR3 length is 15 residues. V trimming: 5 bases; J trimming: 6 bases; junction bases outside the gene matches: 4. Germline values: CDR1 SGHRS, CDR2 YFSETQ. Per the original methods: Estimated nucleated cell counts came from reference gene primer amplification. Assay used: immunoSEQ multiplex PCR; TCRdb lists only in-frame clones, some missing. The V and J calls and the clone size are those of that table, but D and trimming were determined from the DNA. The sample consists of approximately 200,000 clones, approximately 81% of them appearing once. The V and J genes are TRBV5-1 and TRBJ2-3; TRBD2 matches at 15 bases. This clonotype originated in a person between 70 and 80 years old with COVID-19, enrolled during active disease. Sequenced input: peripheral blood. CDR3 sequence reads: CASRTGTSGGDTQYF. The CDR3 nucleotides are TGCGCCAGCAGAACCGGGACTAGCGGGGGGGATACGCAGTATTTT.